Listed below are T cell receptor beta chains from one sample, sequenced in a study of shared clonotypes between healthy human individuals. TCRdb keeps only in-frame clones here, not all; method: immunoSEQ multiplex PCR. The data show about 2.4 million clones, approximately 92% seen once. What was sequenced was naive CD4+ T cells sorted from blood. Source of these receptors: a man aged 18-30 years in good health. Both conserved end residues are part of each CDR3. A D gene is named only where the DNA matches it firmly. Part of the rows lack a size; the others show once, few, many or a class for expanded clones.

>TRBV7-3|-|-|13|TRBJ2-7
TGTGCCAGCAGCTTAGCGGAGGGTTACGAGCAGTACTTC
CASSLAEGYEQYF
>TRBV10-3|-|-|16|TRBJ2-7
TGTGCCATCAGTGATTTCACGGGAGCCAGCTCCTACGAGCAGTACTTC
CAISDFTGASSYEQYF
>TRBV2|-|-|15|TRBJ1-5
TGTGCCAGCAGGCCCACCGGGACGGAGAATCAGCCCCAGCATTTT
CASRPTGTENQPQHF
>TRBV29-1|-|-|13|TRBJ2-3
TGCAGCGCCTCGGGAGCGGGCACAGATACGCAGTATTTT
CSASGAGTDTQYF
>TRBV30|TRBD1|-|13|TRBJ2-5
TGTGCCTGGAGGGGACAGCCTCAAGAGACCCAGTACTTC
CAWRGQPQETQYF
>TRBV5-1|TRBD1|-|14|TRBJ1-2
TGCGCCAGCAGGCGGCAGGGGGGGAACTATGGCTACACCTTC
CASRRQGGNYGYTF
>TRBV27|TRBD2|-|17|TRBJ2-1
TGTGCCAGCAGTTTTCCCGGACTAGGAGGGTCCTACAATGAGCAGTTCTTC
CASSFPGLGGSYNEQFF
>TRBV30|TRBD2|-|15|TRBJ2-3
TGTGCCTGGAGTCATCCGGGACTAGCAGCAGATACGCAGTATTTT
CAWSHPGLAADTQYF
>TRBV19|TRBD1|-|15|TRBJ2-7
TGTGCCAGTAGTATAGCTACCGGGACAGATTACGAGCAGTACTTC
CASSIATGTDYEQYF
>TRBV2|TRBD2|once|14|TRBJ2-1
TGTGCCAGCGGGACTAGCGGGACTTACAATGAGCAGTTCTTC
CASGTSGTYNEQFF
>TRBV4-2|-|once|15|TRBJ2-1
TGTGCCAGCAGCCAAGATAGGGGAAAATACAATGAGCAGTTCTTC
CASSQDRGKYNEQFF
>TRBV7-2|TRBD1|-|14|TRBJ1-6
TGTGCCAGCAGCCCGGGACAGGGTCCTCCACCCCTCCACTTT
CASSPGQGPPPLHF
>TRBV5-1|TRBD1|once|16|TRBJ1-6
TGCGCCAGCAGTCCCCGGGACAGCACCTATAATTCACCCCTCCACTTT
CASSPRDSTYNSPLHF
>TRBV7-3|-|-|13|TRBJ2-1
TGTGCCAGCAGCTTAATAAGGGACGGGGAGCAGTTCTTC
CASSLIRDGEQFF
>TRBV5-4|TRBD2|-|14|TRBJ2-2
TGTGCCAGCAGCTCCGGGACTAGGGGCGGGGAGCTGTTTTTT
CASSSGTRGGELFF
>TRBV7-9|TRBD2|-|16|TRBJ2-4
TGTGCCAGCAGCCTCACTCCTCTCAGTAGCGGGTTCATGTTCCACTTC
CASSLTPLSSGFMFHF